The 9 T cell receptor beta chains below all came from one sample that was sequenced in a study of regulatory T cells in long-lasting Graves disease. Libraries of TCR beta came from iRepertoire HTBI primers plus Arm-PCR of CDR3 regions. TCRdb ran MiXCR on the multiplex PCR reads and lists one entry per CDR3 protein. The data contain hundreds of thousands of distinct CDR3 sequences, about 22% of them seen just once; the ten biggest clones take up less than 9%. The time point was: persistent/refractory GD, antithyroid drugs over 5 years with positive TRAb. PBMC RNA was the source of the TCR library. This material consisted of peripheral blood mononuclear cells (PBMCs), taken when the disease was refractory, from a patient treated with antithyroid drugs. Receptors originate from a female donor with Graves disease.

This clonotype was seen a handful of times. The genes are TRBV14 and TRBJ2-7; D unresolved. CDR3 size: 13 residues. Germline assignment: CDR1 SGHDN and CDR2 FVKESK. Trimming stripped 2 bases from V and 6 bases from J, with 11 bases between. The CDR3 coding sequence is TGTGCCAGCAGCCAAAGTCGATTTTTCGAGCAGTACTTC. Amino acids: CASSQSRFFEQYF.

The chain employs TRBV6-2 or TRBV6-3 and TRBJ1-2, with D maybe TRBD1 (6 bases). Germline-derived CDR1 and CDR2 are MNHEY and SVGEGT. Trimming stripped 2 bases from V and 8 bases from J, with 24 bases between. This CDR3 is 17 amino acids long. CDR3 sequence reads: CASSYQIGGQSLWGYTF. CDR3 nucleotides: TGTGCCAGCAGTTACCAGATAGGCGGACAGTCCCTGTGGGGCTACACCTTC.

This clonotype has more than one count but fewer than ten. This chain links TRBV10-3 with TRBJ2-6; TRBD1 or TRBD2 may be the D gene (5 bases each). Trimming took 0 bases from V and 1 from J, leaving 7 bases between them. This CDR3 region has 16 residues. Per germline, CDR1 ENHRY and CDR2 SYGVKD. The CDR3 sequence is CAISESGESGANVLTF. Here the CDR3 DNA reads TGTGCCATCAGTGAGTCGGGGGAATCTGGGGCCAACGTCCTGACTTTC.

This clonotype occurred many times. CDR3 nucleotides: TGCAGTGCTAGTCCCGAAAACCGGCCCAAGGGTGAAAAACTGTTTTTT. Translated, it gives CSASPENRPKGEKLFF. The V call is TRBV20-1, the J call TRBJ1-4; no clear D. The CDR3 is 16 amino acids. The V end was cut by 3 bases, the J end by 7 bases, with 21 bases between. Germline CDR1 DFQATT, CDR2 SNEGSKA (reference sequence).

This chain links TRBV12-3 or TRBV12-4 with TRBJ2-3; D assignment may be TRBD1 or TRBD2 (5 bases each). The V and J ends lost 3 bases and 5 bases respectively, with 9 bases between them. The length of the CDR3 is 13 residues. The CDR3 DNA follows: TGTGCCAGCAGTTTTGGGACGGAAGATACGCAGTATTTT. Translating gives CASSFGTEDTQYF.

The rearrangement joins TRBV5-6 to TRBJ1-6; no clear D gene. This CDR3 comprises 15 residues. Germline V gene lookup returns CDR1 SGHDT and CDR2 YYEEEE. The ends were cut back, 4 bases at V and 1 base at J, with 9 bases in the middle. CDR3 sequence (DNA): TGTGCCAGCAGCCGGTTTAGGTCCTATAATTCACCCCTCCACTTT. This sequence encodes CASSRFRSYNSPLHF.

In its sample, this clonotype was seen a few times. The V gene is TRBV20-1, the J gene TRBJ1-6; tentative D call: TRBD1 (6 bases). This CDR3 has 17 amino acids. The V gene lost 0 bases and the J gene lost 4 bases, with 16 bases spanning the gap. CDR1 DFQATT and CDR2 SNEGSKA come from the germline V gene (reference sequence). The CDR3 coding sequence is TGCAGTGCTAGAGATGCGGGGGGAGGGGGATATAATTCACCCCTCCACTTT. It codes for CSARDAGGGGYNSPLHF.

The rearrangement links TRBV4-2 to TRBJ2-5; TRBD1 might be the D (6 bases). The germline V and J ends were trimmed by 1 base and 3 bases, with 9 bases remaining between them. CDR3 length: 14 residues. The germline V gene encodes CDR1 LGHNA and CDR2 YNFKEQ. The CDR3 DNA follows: TGTGCCAGCAGCCAAGGGGGACAAAAAGAGACCCAGTACTTC. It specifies CASSQGGQKETQYF.

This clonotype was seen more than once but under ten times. This CDR3 reads CASSRYGLAGGGETQYF. The CDR3 coding sequence is TGCGCCAGCAGCCGATACGGTCTAGCGGGAGGAGGAGAGACCCAGTACTTC. The chain links TRBV5-1 to TRBJ2-5; TRBD2 matches at 11 bases. This CDR3 contains 17 residues. CDR1 and CDR2 from the germline V gene are SGHRS and YFSETQ. V gave up 4 bases and J gave up 4 bases; unmatched junction bases: 12.